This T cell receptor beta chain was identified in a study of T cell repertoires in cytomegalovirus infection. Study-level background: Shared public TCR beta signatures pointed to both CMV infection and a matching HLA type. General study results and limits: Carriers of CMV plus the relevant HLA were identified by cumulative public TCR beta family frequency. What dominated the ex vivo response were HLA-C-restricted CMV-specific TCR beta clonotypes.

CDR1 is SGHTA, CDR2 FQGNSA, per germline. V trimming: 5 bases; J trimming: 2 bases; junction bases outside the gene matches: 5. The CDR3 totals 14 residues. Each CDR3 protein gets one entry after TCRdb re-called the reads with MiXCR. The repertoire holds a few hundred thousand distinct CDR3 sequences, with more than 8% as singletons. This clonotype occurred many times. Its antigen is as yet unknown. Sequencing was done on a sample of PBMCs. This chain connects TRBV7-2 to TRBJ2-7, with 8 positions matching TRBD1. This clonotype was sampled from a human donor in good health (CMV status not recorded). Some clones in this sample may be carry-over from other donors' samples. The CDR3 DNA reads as TGTGCCAGCAGCCGTGACAGGGGTGCCTACGAGCAGTACTTC. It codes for CASSRDRGAYEQYF.